This T cell receptor (beta chain) is drawn from a study of neurological immune-mediated disorders. This clonotype was observed many times. MiXCR, applied by TCRdb to the 5' RACE reads, yields one record per CDR3 protein. The sample includes 25,000 to 30,000 distinct CDR3 sequences, 15% to 20% seen only once; the top ten take roughly 5%. The V gene end was trimmed by 4 bases and the J gene end by 10 bases; junction bases not matched to a gene: 8. The CDR3 loop spans 14 amino acids. Germline V gene sequence: CDR1 SGHRS, CDR2 YFSETQ. As for time point: technical triplicate 3. The sequence was collected from a female donor with HTLV-1-associated myelopathy (HAM/TSP). Sequenced material: CD4+ T cells from blood. V and J are TRBV5-1 and TRBJ2-1, with TRBD1 matching 10 bases. The CDR3, as DNA: TGCGCCAGCAGCACCGGGACAGGGGCTCGGGAGCAGTTCTTC. Protein: CASSTGTGAREQFF.